The entry that follows covers one T cell receptor (beta chain) sequence. V dropped 5 bases and J dropped 1 base, with 11 bases sitting between them. The CDR3 is 14 amino acids. Per germline, CDR1 SGHTA and CDR2 FQGTGA. In the source study's methods: Researchers report that nucleated cell counts were estimated from reference gene primer amplification. Generated by immunoSEQ multiplex PCR, the TCRdb table keeps only in-frame clones and is missing some. V, J and clone size derive from that table, while D and trimming were established from the DNA sequence. The sample includes 65,000 or so clones, 75% to 80% of them seen just once. This sample was taken from a study of blood T cell repertoires in COVID-19. For the study at large: The United States, Italy and Spain supplied acute and convalescent COVID-19 samples. T cells, B-cell-depleted T cells, or PBMCs supplied cDNA or gDNA.

Sequenced: peripheral blood. The TCR originated in a human donor in a cohort sampled during active COVID-19. The chain couples TRBV7-3 to TRBJ1-1, with a possible D match to TRBD1 (5 bases). CDR3 amino acids: CASSPGTRNTEAFF. CDR3 DNA sequence: TGTGCCAGCAGCCCAGGGACTAGGAACACTGAAGCTTTCTTT. Variable domain in full (rest from reference TRBV7-3 and TRBJ1-1): GAGVSQTPSNKVTEKGKYVELRCDPISGHTALYWYRQSLGQGPEFLIYFQGTGAADDSGLPNDRFFAVRPEGSVSTLKIQRTERGDSAVYLCASSPGTRNTEAFFGQGTRLTVV.